This T cell receptor beta chain was captured by sequencing in a study of blood T cell repertoires in COVID-19 (dated by TCRdb to the early 2020s). A note on the overall study: Collaborator samples came from the United States, Italy and Spain and covered acute and convalescent phases of COVID-19. The material from the prospective study consisted of cDNA or gDNA derived from T cells, B-cell-depleted T cells, or PBMCs. Deeply sampled blood TCRbeta repertoires from subjects exposed to, actively infected with, or recovered from COVID-19 were included in the dataset. The repertoires were released in a freely available public database intended as a resource for research on the immune response to SARS-CoV-2. Samples came from the ongoing ImmuneRACE study (first 160 participants) plus 1,254 subjects from 6 global collaborators. A de-identified subject ID, COVID-19 status, age in years and sex were almost always included in the sample metadata. Where available, HLA class I and class II types were taken from metadata supplied by the sample provider and were not determined by assay-based typing. Study-wide conclusions, independent of this receptor: Clinical and demographic metadata were provided uncurated, with the amount varying by source and participant.

A remark on this clone: Its antigen is still unknown. No much larger clone is present one base from it, and per-base qualities are unavailable.

CDR1 MNHEY and CDR2 SVGAGI were looked up in the germline V gene. Reading from cysteine to phenylalanine, the CDR3 counts 12 amino acids. Just the 36-base CDR3 DNA is kept, in frame starting at base 1. Trimming accounts for 6 bases at V and 4 bases at J, while the number of junction bases matched to no gene is 1. TCRbeta CDR3 regions were amplified from genomic DNA by means of the immunoSEQ Assay, a bias-controlled multiplex PCR. The authors' analysis ran thus. The number of nucleated cells in each sample was estimated from the amplification of reference gene primers within the assay. Sequence reads were collapsed and filtered to measure the absolute abundance of every unique TCRbeta CDR3 rearrangement. For each sample, productive Simpson clonality was calculated as the square root of Simpson's diversity index over productive rearrangements. In its TCRdb copy, this immuneACCESS table keeps in-frame sequences only and misses some clones. Where compared with another copy, unresolved V genes explain less than half of these, and the others have no known cause. V and J calls and clone size are given by that table; D and trimming were obtained from the DNA. Present in this sample are around 120,000 clones, 86% of which were seen just once. The ten biggest clones cover around 2.5% of the sample.

Participants in the prospective study were enrolled through a virtual design, were aged about 18 to 89 years, and lived in approximately 24 United States geographic areas. In the prospective study, participants were assigned to cohorts based on the clinical history participants reported in a screening survey and a study questionnaire. ImmuneRACE Cohort 3 recovered participants were defined by two consecutive negative NP/OP PCR tests, healthcare professional clearance, or symptom resolution. Each participant in the prospective study had whole blood, serum and a nasopharyngeal or oropharyngeal swab collected by mobile phlebotomists. Participants in the prospective study had the option to provide additional blood draws and questionnaires over a roughly 2-month period. Blood samples from the prospective study were shipped frozen or at room temperature prior to DNA extraction.

This sequence originates from a woman aged 45-59 years who had recovered from COVID-19. The rearrangement joined TRBV6-5 to TRBJ1-1; TRBD1 aligns with 8 central bases. Sequencing was done on a sample of PBMCs or T cells enriched from blood (not recorded which). The CDR3 region has the sequence CASRGTGTEAFF. The base sequence is TGTGCCAGCAGAGGGACAGGCACTGAAGCTTTCTTT.